The 5 T cell receptor beta chains below all came from one sample that was sequenced in a study of cytomegalovirus exposure and HLA in healthy donors. The table came from immunoSEQ multiplex PCR; TCRdb's copy has only in-frame clones and leaves some out. Here the sample spans about 160,000 clones, roughly 90% being singletons. Sequenced sample: PBMCs. The receptors derive from a woman in her 30s in good health and CMV-seronegative.

The chain uses TRBV7-2 and TRBJ1-4; D possibly corresponds to TRBD1 (5 bases). This CDR3 has 15 amino acids. V was clipped by 2 bases and J by 0 bases, with 7 bases between them. Germline values: CDR1 SGHTA, CDR2 FQGNSA. The CDR3: CASSLRGATNEKLFF. For the CDR3, the DNA is TGTGCCAGCAGCTTAAGGGGTGCAACTAATGAAAAACTGTTTTTT.

V and J are TRBV5-4 and TRBJ1-1; D is uncertain. The CDR3 sequence is 14 residues long. V lost 0 bases and J 0 bases, leaving 6 bases between the germline ends. The germline V gene has CDR1 SGHNT and CDR2 YYREEE (reference sequence). CDR3 DNA: TGTGCCAGCAGCTTGGTGTCGGTGAACACTGAAGCTTTCTTT. It is translated as CASSLVSVNTEAFF.

This clone has more than one count but fewer than ten. Compared with germline, one end of the junction differs, possibly owing to a read error. The chain combines TRBV19 with TRBJ2-1; D is perhaps TRBD1 (5 bases). This CDR3 has 11 amino acids. Per the germline V gene, CDR1 is LNHDA and CDR2 is SQIVND (reference sequence). CDR3: CASRALPGIVF. The CDR3 DNA reads TGTGCCAGTAGAGCCCTGCCAGGGATTGTCTTC.

This clone is a singleton in its sample. The chain is built from TRBV9 and TRBJ2-7, with D possibly matching TRBD1 (5 bases). The CDR3 length is 15 residues. The germline V gene encodes CDR1 SGDLS and CDR2 YYNGEE. The V gene lost 0 bases and the J gene lost 3 bases, with 13 bases spanning the gap. CDR3 sequence: CASSVGAGYDYEQYF. The CDR3 coding sequence is TGTGCCAGCAGCGTAGGCGCAGGGTATGACTACGAGCAGTACTTC.

V gene TRBV4-3 combines with J gene TRBJ1-2, with a tentative D call TRBD1 (6 bases). The germline CDR1 and CDR2 sequences are LGHNA and YSLEER. The CDR3 is 15 residues long. Trimming removed 2 bases from V and 1 base from J, with 11 bases in between. The CDR3 protein is CASSQRDTGNYGYTF. In DNA, the CDR3 is TGCGCCAGCAGCCAACGGGACACTGGTAACTATGGCTACACCTTC.